The 9 T cell receptor beta chains below were found in one sample sequenced in a study of T cells in Graves' hyperthyroidism and ophthalmopathy (dated by TCRdb to between 2018 and 2021). The library was built by means of multiplex PCR. This sample was sequenced with an Illumina HiSeq 2000. Amplification of TCR beta CDR3 regions was carried out from RNA transcripts. The TCR CDR3 was subjected to a first round of RT-PCR using the HTBI primer set and the Qiagen OneStep RT-PCR kit. In TCRdb, the public reads were trimmed at Q25 with fastp and aligned with MiXCR, with productive beta chains retained. Every entry covers one CDR3 protein and lists the most common genes and DNA from its rows. Present in this sample are roughly 380,000 distinct CDR3 sequences, 19% of which were seen just once. The ten largest clonotypes hold 3.5% to 4% of the sample. Input material: blood. These receptors were collected from a woman between 18 and 30 years old with Graves' hyperthyroidism.

This clonotype was counted a single time. The chain employs TRBV3-1 and TRBJ1-1; unclear D gene. The V and J ends lost 4 bases and 6 bases respectively, with 24 bases between them. This CDR3 region has 17 residues. Germline V CDR1 and CDR2: LGHDT, YNNKEL (reference sequence). CDR3 protein: CASSRTGTLRNKPEAFF. Here the CDR3 DNA reads TGTGCCAGCAGCCGTACCGGTACCCTAAGAAACAAGCCTGAAGCTTTCTTT.

This clonotype was seen many times. V and J are TRBV2 and TRBJ2-5; 9 nucleotides match TRBD1. The germline V gene has CDR1 SNHLY and CDR2 FYNNEI. CDR3 length: 15 amino acids. Trimming took 5 bases from V and 0 from J; bases not matched to a gene: 4. The CDR3 coding sequence is TGTGCCAGCAGTCTTGGGACAGGGAACCAAGAGACCCAGTACTTC. Its protein product is CASSLGTGNQETQYF.

In its sample, this clonotype was seen many times. CDR3 in amino acids: CASRLAGGSTGELFF. Here the CDR3 DNA reads TGTGCCAGCAGGCTAGCGGGGGGGTCCACCGGGGAGCTGTTTTTT. V gene TRBV12-3 or TRBV12-4 combines with J gene TRBJ2-2; TRBD2 agrees at 12 bases. Trimming removed 6 bases from V and 4 bases from J; junction bases left unmatched: 3. The CDR3 sequence is 15 residues long.

This clonotype was counted at least ten times. The J gene is TRBJ2-3, the V gene TRBV6-1; weak D call: TRBD2 (6 bases). Germline V gene lookup returns CDR1 MNHNS and CDR2 SASEGT. The CDR3 runs to 13 residues. Trimming took off 7 bases at V and 0 bases at J, with 8 bases between the two ends. The CDR3 nucleotides are TGTGCCAGCACTCGGGGGAGCACAGATACGCAGTATTTT. The encoded protein is CASTRGSTDTQYF.

This clonotype was seen repeatedly, ten times or more. V is TRBV6-5 and J is TRBJ2-7, with D possibly being TRBD2 (5 bases). Between the trimmed V and J ends, which lost 7 bases and 4 bases, there was a span of 11 bases. Germline V CDR1 and CDR2: MNHEY, SVGAGI. CDR3 length equals 12 residues. The CDR3 DNA sequence: TGTGCCAGCACCCCCCCGGGGTACGAGCAGTACTTC. This encodes CASTPPGYEQYF.

This clonotype was found a few times. The chain carries TRBV12-3 or TRBV12-4 and TRBJ1-1; D not resolved. The CDR3 runs 13 residues. The V end lost 7 bases, the J end lost 2 bases, and 11 bases lay between the germline ends. Here the CDR3 DNA reads TGTGCCAGCACCCCGAGACGTAACACTGAAGCTTTCTTT. It codes for CASTPRRNTEAFF.

This clonotype was recorded at least ten times. The rearrangement joins TRBV28 to TRBJ2-7, with TRBD1 identical over 8 bases. Germline trimming cut 4 bases from V and 2 bases from J; bases unmatched to any gene: 4. In germline, CDR1 is MDHEN, CDR2 SYDVKM. The CDR3 runs to 14 residues. The CDR3 region is CASSSGQGPYEQYF. As DNA, the CDR3 is TGTGCCAGCAGTTCAGGACAGGGCCCCTACGAGCAGTACTTC.

This chain links TRBV12-3 or TRBV12-4 with TRBJ2-7; D remains unclear. Trimming left V 6 bases short and J 3 bases short, with 12 bases between. The CDR3 contains 13 residues. This chain's CDR3 is CASSQDIIYEQYF. The CDR3 DNA follows: TGTGCCAGCAGCCAAGACATAATCTACGAGCAGTACTTC.

This clonotype has ten or more counts. The rearrangement links TRBV15 to TRBJ1-3; D unresolved. The CDR3 has 15 residues. CDR1 and CDR2 from the germline V gene are LNHNV and YYDKDF (reference sequence). With 1 base removed from V and 0 bases from J, the gap between germline ends came to 7 bases. DNA for the CDR3: TGTGCCACCAGCAGAGGGGCGGTCTCTGGAAACACCATATATTTT. It codes for CATSRGAVSGNTIYF.